This T cell receptor beta chain is from a study of blood T cell repertoires in COVID-19. Whole-study context: Samples came from the United States, Italy and Spain, spanning acute and convalescent COVID-19. T cells, B-cell-depleted T cells, or PBMCs provided the cDNA or gDNA that served as material.

Sequenced by immunoSEQ multiplex PCR; TCRdb stores in-frame clones only, minus some. The data show a few hundred thousand clones, roughly 88% seen once. The CDR3 length is 15 residues. Per the germline V gene, CDR1 is MNHNY and CDR2 is SVGAGI (reference sequence). The junction had 5 bases not matched to a gene; V was cut back by 6 bases and J by 1 base. The chain employs TRBV6-6 and TRBJ2-1, with 8 bases identical to TRBD1. The sequenced sample was peripheral blood. This clonotype was sampled from a man aged 45-65 years with COVID-19, enrolled during active disease. This chain's CDR3 is CASSDDRGSYNEQFF. For the CDR3, the DNA is TGTGCCAGCAGCGATGACAGGGGATCCTACAATGAGCAGTTCTTC.